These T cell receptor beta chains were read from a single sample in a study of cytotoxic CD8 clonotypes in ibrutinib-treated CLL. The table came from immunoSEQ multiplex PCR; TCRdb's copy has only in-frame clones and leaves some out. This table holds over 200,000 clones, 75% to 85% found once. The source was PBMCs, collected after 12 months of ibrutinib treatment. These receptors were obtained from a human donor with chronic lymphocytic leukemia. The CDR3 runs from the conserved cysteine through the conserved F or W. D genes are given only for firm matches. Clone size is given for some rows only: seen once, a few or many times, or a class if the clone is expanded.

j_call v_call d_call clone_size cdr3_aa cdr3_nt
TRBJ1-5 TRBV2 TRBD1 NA CASMEDRGRLSQPQHF TGTGCCAGCATGGAGGACAGGGGGAGGCTTAGTCAGCCCCAGCATTTT
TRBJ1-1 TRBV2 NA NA CASISTGEAFF TGTGCCAGCATTTCTACAGGTGAAGCTTTCTTT
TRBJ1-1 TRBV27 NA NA CASRRRTNTEAFF TGTGCCAGCCGTCGACGGACGAACACTGAAGCTTTCTTT
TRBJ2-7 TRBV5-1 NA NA CASSIGSRDNYEQYF TGCGCCAGCAGCATCGGGAGCCGGGACAACTACGAGCAGTACTTC
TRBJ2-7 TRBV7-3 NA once CASSRWGGGDEQYF TGTGCCAGCAGCCGCTGGGGGGGCGGTGACGAGCAGTACTTC
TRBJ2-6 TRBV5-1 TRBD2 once CASSLRLAGGISGANVLTF TGCGCCAGCAGCCTTAGGCTAGCGGGGGGGATCTCTGGGGCCAACGTCCTGACTTTC
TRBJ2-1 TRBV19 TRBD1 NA CASSRGAGTDTYNEQFF TGTGCCAGTAGTAGGGGCGCCGGGACAGATACATACAATGAGCAGTTCTTC
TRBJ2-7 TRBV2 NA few CASLRGIPSYEQYF TGTGCCAGCCTCCGGGGGATCCCGTCCTACGAGCAGTACTTC
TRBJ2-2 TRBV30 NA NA CAWKSGSAGELFF TGTGCCTGGAAATCGGGTAGCGCCGGGGAGCTGTTTTTT
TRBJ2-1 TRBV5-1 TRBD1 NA CASSTGTGGLWNEQFF TGCGCCAGCAGTACCGGGACAGGGGGCTTGTGGAATGAGCAGTTCTTC
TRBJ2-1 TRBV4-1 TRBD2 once CASSQAPSGRDVEQFF TGCGCCAGCAGCCAAGCTCCTAGCGGGAGGGACGTTGAGCAGTTCTTC
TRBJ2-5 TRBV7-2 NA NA CASSLSQGETQYF TGTGCCAGCAGCCTTTCACAGGGAGAGACCCAGTACTTC
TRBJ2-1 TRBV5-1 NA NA CASSLVGGSYNEQFF TGCGCCAGCAGCTTGGTCGGAGGCTCCTACAATGAGCAGTTCTTC
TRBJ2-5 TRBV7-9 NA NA CASKNSKRWDGETQYF TGTGCCAGCAAAAACTCGAAGAGGTGGGATGGTGAGACCCAGTACTTC
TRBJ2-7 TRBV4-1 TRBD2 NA CASSHGGAGPYEQYF TGCGCCAGCAGCCACGGGGGGGCCGGCCCCTACGAGCAGTACTTC
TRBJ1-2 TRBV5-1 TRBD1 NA CASSSTRQGGNGYTF TGCGCCAGCAGCTCGACAAGACAGGGAGGGAATGGCTACACCTTC
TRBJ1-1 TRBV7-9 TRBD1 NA CASRRQGGMNTEAFF TGTGCCAGCAGGAGACAGGGAGGGATGAACACTGAAGCTTTCTTT
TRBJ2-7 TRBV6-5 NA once CASSRGGSRVYEQYF TGTGCCAGCAGCAGGGGGGGCTCGAGGGTTTACGAGCAGTACTTC
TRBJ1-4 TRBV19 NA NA CASSRYRPSNEKLFF TGTGCCAGTAGCAGATACAGACCCTCTAATGAAAAACTGTTTTTT
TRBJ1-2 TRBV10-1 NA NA CASSEGADYGYTF TGCGCCAGCAGTGAGGGGGCTGACTATGGCTACACCTTC
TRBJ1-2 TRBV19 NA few CASSIWGYGYTF TGTGCCAGTAGTATCTGGGGCTATGGCTACACCTTC
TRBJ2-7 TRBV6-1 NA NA CASDRLGGSSYEQYF TGTGCCAGCGATAGATTGGGTGGGTCCTCCTACGAGCAGTACTTC
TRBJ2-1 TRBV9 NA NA CASSPSPSYNEQFF TGTGCCAGCAGCCCTAGCCCCAGCTACAATGAGCAGTTCTTC
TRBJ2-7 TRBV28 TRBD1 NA CASSSGQGQYF TGTGCCAGCAGTAGCGGACAGGGGCAGTACTTC
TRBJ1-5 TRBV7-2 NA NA CASSASVWSNQPQHF TGTGCCAGCAGTGCATCGGTCTGGAGCAATCAGCCCCAGCATTTT
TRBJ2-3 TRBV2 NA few CAIPGGPSSTDTQYF TGTGCCATCCCTGGGGGACCTTCAAGCACAGATACGCAGTATTTT
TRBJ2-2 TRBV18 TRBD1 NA CASSGQGYDTGELFF TGTGCCAGCTCAGGACAGGGGTACGACACCGGGGAGCTGTTTTTT
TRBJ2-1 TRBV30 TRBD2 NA CAWSPGASGGTEQFF TGTGCCTGGAGTCCCGGAGCTAGCGGGGGGACTGAGCAGTTCTTC
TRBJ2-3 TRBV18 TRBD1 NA CASSQGASTDTQYF TGTGCCAGCTCACAGGGGGCCAGCACAGATACGCAGTATTTT
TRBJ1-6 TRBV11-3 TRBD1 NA CASSLTRQGDSPLHF TGTGCCAGCAGCTTAACGAGACAGGGGGATTCACCCCTCCACTTT
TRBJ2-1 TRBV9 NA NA CASSSRLGGVNEQFF TGTGCCAGCTCGAGCCGACTAGGAGGTGTGAATGAGCAGTTCTTC
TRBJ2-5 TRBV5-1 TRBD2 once CASTRGGGQETQYF TGCGCCAGCACCCGGGGCGGGGGACAAGAGACCCAGTACTTC
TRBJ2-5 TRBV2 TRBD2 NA CASSETSGRRGETQYF TGTGCCAGCAGTGAGACTAGCGGGAGGCGGGGGGAGACCCAGTACTTC
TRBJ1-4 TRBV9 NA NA CASSASGVRSNEKLFF TGTGCCAGCAGCGCCTCCGGGGTACGGAGTAATGAAAAACTGTTTTTT
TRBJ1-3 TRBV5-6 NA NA CASSFGHASGNTIYF TGTGCCAGCAGCTTCGGTCACGCCTCTGGAAACACCATATATTTT
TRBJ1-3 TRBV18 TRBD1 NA CASSPPTGGSGNTIYF TGTGCCAGCTCACCACCGACAGGGGGCTCTGGAAACACCATATATTTT
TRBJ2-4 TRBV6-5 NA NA CASSYRQGVNIQYF TGTGCCAGCAGTTACCGGCAGGGTGTGAACATTCAGTACTTC
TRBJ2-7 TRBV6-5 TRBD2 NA CASRRTSGGSGGQYF TGTGCCAGCCGACGGACTAGCGGGGGGTCTGGCGGGCAGTACTTC
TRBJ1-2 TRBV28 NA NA CASSAMQLQGAYGYTF TGTGCCAGCAGTGCGATGCAACTACAGGGCGCCTATGGCTACACCTTC
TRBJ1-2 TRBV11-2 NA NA CASQDRAGDYGYTF TGTGCCAGTCAGGACCGGGCAGGGGACTATGGCTACACCTTC
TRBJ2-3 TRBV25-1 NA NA CASSFLNTQYF TGTGCCAGCAGTTTCCTGAATACGCAGTATTTT
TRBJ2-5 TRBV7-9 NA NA CASSRQETQYF TGTGCCAGCAGCCGTCAAGAGACCCAGTACTTC
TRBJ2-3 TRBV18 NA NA CASSPRDSVEGTQYF TGTGCCAGCTCACCACGAGACAGTGTAGAGGGGACGCAGTATTTT
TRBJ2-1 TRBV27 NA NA CASSLLPPYYNEQFF TGTGCCAGCAGCTTGCTACCTCCTTATTACAATGAGCAGTTCTTC
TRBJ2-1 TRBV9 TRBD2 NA CASSVDGLAGPSYNEQFF TGTGCCAGCAGCGTAGATGGACTAGCGGGGCCCTCCTACAATGAGCAGTTCTTC
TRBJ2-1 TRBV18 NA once CASSPTSTYYNEQFF TGTGCCAGCTCACCTACTAGTACCTACTACAATGAGCAGTTCTTC
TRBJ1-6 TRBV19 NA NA CASSIVPDSPLHF TGTGCCAGTAGTATAGTTCCCGATTCACCCCTCCACTTT
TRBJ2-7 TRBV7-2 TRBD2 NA CASSPTSGVTYEQYF TGTGCCAGCAGTCCTACTAGCGGGGTTACCTACGAGCAGTACTTC
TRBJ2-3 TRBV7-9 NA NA CASSLAQRGTDTQYF TGTGCCAGCAGCTTAGCGCAGCGGGGCACAGATACGCAGTATTTT
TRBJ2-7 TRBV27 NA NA CASSSALLNTYEQYF TGTGCCAGCAGTTCTGCCCTCTTAAACACCTACGAGCAGTACTTC
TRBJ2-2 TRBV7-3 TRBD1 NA CASSLRDRASEPGELFF TGTGCCAGCAGCTTAAGGGACAGGGCCTCCGAACCCGGGGAGCTGTTTTTT
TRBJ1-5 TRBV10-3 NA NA CAISDPAAESQHF TGTGCCATCAGTGACCCGGCAGCGGAGTCCCAGCATTTT
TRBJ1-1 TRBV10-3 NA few CAFSTDMNTEAFF TGTGCCTTTTCGACGGATATGAACACTGAAGCTTTCTTT
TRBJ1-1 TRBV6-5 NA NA CASSYSSVVGTEAFF TGTGCCAGCAGTTACTCGTCCGTCGTGGGCACTGAAGCTTTCTTT
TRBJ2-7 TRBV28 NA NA CASSTLALDASYEQYF TGTGCCAGCAGCACCCTAGCGTTAGACGCTTCCTACGAGCAGTACTTC
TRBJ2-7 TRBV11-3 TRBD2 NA CASSLAGQPYEQYF TGTGCCAGCAGCCTAGCGGGCCAACCCTACGAGCAGTACTTC
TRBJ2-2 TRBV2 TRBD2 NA CASSPLAGGNTGELFF TGTGCCAGCAGTCCACTAGCGGGGGGTAACACCGGGGAGCTGTTTTTT